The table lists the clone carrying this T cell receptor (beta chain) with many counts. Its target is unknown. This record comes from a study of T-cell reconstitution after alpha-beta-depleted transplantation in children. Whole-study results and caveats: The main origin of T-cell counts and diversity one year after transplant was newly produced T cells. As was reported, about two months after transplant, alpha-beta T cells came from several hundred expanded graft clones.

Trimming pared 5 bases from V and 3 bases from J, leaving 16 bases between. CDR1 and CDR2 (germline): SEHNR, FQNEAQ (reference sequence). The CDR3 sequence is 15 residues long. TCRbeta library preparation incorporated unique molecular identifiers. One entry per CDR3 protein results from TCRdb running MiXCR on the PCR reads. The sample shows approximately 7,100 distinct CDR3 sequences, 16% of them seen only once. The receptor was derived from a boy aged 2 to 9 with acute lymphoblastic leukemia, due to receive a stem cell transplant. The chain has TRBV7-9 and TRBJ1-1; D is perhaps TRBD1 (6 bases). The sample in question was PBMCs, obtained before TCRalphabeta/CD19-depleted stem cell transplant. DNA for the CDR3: TGTGCCAGCAGCACAATCTGGGGGGCTGACACTGAAGCTTTCTTT. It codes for CASSTIWGADTEAFF.